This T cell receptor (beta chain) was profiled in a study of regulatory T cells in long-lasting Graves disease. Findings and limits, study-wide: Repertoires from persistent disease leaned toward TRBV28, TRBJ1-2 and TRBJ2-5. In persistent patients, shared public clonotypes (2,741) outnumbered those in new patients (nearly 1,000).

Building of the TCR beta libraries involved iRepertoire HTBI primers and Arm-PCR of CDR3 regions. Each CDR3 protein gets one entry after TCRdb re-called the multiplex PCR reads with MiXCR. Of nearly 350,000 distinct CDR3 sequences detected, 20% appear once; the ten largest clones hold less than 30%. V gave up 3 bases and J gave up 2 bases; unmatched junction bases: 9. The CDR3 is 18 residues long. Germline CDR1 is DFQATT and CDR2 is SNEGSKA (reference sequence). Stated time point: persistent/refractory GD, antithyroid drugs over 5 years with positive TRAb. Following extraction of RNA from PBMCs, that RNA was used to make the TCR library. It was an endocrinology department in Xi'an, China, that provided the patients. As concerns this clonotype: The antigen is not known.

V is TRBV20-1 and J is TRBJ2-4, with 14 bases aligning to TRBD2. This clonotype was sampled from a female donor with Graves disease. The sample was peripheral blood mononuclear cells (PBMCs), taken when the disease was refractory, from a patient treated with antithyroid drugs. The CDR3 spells CSASGTSGSSGTKNIQYF. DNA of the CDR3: TGCAGTGCTAGTGGGACTAGCGGGAGTAGCGGAACCAAAAACATTCAGTACTTC.